Listed below are T cell receptor beta chains from one sample, sequenced in a study of CD8 T cells in Susac syndrome. TCRdb used MiXCR to reprocess the immunoSEQ multiplex PCR reads, holding one entry per CDR3 protein. The sample has 200,000 to 250,000 distinct CDR3 sequences; about 94% are singletons. Specimen: CD4+ T cells from PBMCs. Every receptor here comes from a human donor with Susac syndrome. Both conserved end residues are part of each CDR3. The D gene is left open where the match is weak. Expanded clones get a size class; other rows say once, few or many, or leave the size out.

cdr3_nt cdr3_aa d_call j_call clone_size v_call
TGTGCCACCCGGGACAGGACGATGAACACTGAAGCTTTCTTT CATRDRTMNTEAFF TRBD1 TRBJ1-1 - TRBV28
TGTGCCAGCAAGGGAATATCGGGGAACACTGAAGCTTTCTTT CASKGISGNTEAFF - TRBJ1-1 - TRBV12-3/TRBV12-4
TGTGCCAGCAGTGCGGGGACAGGGGAAGGGAATCAGCCCCAGCATTTT CASSAGTGEGNQPQHF TRBD1 TRBJ1-5 once TRBV6-1
TGTGCCAGCAGCCCTCCGACAGGGGCATATGGCTACACCTTC CASSPPTGAYGYTF TRBD1 TRBJ1-2 - TRBV7-3
TGCAGTGCTAGAGTTGGGCAGGGGGCGAGGCAGCCCCAGCATTTT CSARVGQGARQPQHF TRBD1 TRBJ1-5 - TRBV20-1
TGTGCCAGCAGCTCACATCTGGCGGGGGGTGGTGAGCAGTACTTC CASSSHLAGGGEQYF TRBD2 TRBJ2-7 - TRBV11-2
TGTGCCAGCAGCCAAGGGACTAGCGGGGGAGGGACCCAGTACTTC CASSQGTSGGGTQYF TRBD2 TRBJ2-5 - TRBV3-1
TGTGCCACCTCAGGGACTAGCGGGGGTGTCGGGGAGCTGTTTTTT CATSGTSGGVGELFF TRBD2 TRBJ2-2 - TRBV7-3
TGTGCCAGCAGCTACGGGGGGGGAATAAACAATGAGCAGTTCTTC CASSYGGGINNEQFF TRBD2 TRBJ2-1 - TRBV9
TGTGCCAGCAGTCCCCAGGATAATTCACCCCTCCACTTT CASSPQDNSPLHF - TRBJ1-6 once TRBV2
TGTGCCAGCAGCCGGGCGGCAGGGAGCAATCAGCCCCAGCATTTT CASSRAAGSNQPQHF - TRBJ1-5 - TRBV11-2
TGTGCCAGCAGCACCGACCGGGTGAGGGACTATGGCTACACCTTC CASSTDRVRDYGYTF - TRBJ1-2 - TRBV6-4
TGTGCCTGGAGTAGCGGGACCCCGAATACGCAGTATTTT CAWSSGTPNTQYF TRBD2 TRBJ2-3 - TRBV30
TGCAGTCCAATCACTGGATATGGGGGACAGCTATCCTACGAGCAGTACTTC CSPITGYGGQLSYEQYF TRBD1 TRBJ2-7 - TRBV20-1
TGCGCCAGCAGCCTAGGGAGCGGGGGTGAGTTGGGCACAGATACGCAGTATTTT CASSLGSGGELGTDTQYF TRBD2 TRBJ2-3 once TRBV4-3